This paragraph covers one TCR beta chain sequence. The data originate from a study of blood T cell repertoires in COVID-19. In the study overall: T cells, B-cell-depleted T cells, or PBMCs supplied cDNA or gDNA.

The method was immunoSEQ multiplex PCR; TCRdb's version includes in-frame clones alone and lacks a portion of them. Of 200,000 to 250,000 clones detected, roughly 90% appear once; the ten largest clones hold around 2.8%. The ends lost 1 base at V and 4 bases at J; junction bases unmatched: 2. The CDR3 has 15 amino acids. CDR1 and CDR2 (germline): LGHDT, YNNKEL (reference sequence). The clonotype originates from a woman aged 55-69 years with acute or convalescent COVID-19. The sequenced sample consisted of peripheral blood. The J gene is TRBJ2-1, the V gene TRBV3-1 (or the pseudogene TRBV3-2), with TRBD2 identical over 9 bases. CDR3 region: CASSQGSGRYNEQFF. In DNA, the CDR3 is TGTGCCAGCAGCCAAGGTAGCGGGAGATACAATGAGCAGTTCTTC.